The following is a TCR beta chain sequence with its context. Antigen unknown. TCRdb's table, derived via immunoSEQ multiplex PCR, lists solely in-frame clones and lacks some. The sample yields 15,000 to 17,000 clones, 84% seen once. The data belong to a study of T cells after posttransplantation cyclophosphamide. Study conclusions and caveats: Tissue-infiltrating T cells from skin or gut overlapped little with blood T cells. Donor CD8+ memory clones often dominated recipient blood repertoires at later times.

Control samples came 1 year after myeloablative marrow transplants with methotrexate plus calcineurin inhibitor. CDR1 is SQVTM, CDR2 ANQGSEA, per germline. The CDR3 contains 11 residues. The receptor comes from a male patient aged 18 to 29 who received an allogeneic stem cell transplant from a related donor, was CMV-positive, and had no GVHD. Some T cells may have come from the graft donor. The material sequenced was PBMCs, taken 350 to 400 days after allogeneic stem cell transplant with calcineurin inhibitor and methotrexate. This chain joins TRBV29-1 and TRBJ2-5, with D possibly matching TRBD2 (5 bases). The better agreement between TRBJ2-7 and the DNA end casts doubt on the J call. CDR3 residues: CSVVRVDEQYF. The CDR3 DNA follows: TGCAGCGTGGTGAGGGTCGACGAGCAGTACTTC.